This passage covers 32 T cell receptor beta chains from one sample sequenced in a study of naive and memory T cell subsets. Two oligonucleotides, mixed equimolar, formed the beta constant-region primer covering TRBC1 and TRBC2. Ligated cDNA was amplified by four rounds of PCR with nested alpha and beta constant-region primers and SP2. TCRdb fed the UMI-ligation and nested PCR reads into MiXCR, producing one record per CDR3 protein. The sample lists tens of thousands of distinct CDR3 sequences, 9% seen once, with 1.2% in the top ten. Sequenced sample: naive CD8+ T cells from blood. These receptors were collected from a human donor in good health.

Turning to this clonotype: At one end the junction does not follow the germline gene, possibly because of a read error. V gene TRBV6-1 combines with J gene TRBJ1-2; 7 nucleotides line up with TRBD1. This CDR3 contains 16 residues. Germline V gene sequence: CDR1 MNHNS, CDR2 SASEGT. The CDR3 is CASSEGGDGGGRGYTF. CDR3 bases: TGTGCCAGCAGCGAAGGAGGGGACGGAGGGGGCCGTGGCTACACCTTC.

This clonotype was observed at least ten times. This chain uses TRBV10-1 with TRBJ2-3, with 7 positions matching TRBD2. The trim removed 2 bases at V and 0 bases at J, leaving 11 bases unmatched. Germline V gives CDR1 WNHNN, CDR2 SYGVQD (reference sequence). The CDR3 is 18 residues long. The CDR3 region has the DNA TGCGCCAGCAGTGAGCGAATAACGCCAGCGGGGAGCACAGATACGCAGTATTTT. Amino acids: CASSERITPAGSTDTQYF.

Many counts were recorded for this clonotype. V and J are TRBV29-1 and TRBJ2-7; either TRBD1 or TRBD2 may fit D (5 bases each). This CDR3 comprises 12 residues. Germline values: CDR1 SQVTM, CDR2 ANQGSEA. With 4 bases removed from V and 4 bases from J, the gap between germline ends came to 11 bases. CDR3 sequence: CSVVGDLYEQYF. CDR3 DNA: TGCAGCGTTGTGGGGGATCTATACGAGCAGTACTTC.

This clonotype was found many times. This sequence joins TRBV5-6 and TRBJ2-7; D unresolved. Germline V CDR1 and CDR2: SGHDT, YYEEEE. This CDR3 has 14 amino acids. Trimming stripped 1 base from V and 4 bases from J, with 12 bases between. In DNA, the CDR3 is TGTGCCAGCAGCTTGAGTGACTCAGATTACGAGCAGTACTTC. Its translation: CASSLSDSDYEQYF.

The chain uses TRBV29-1 and TRBJ1-2; D unclear. Germline assignment: CDR1 SQVTM and CDR2 ANQGSEA. V lost 4 bases, J lost 4 bases, and 10 bases lay in between. CDR3 size: 12 residues. The CDR3 coding sequence is TGCAGCGTTGCGGTGCGGACCTATGGCTACACCTTC. Amino acid sequence: CSVAVRTYGYTF. The full variable domain, its missing parts supplied by reference TRBV29-1 and TRBJ1-2, is SAVISQKPSRDICQRGTSLTIQCQVDSQVTMMFWYRQQPGQSLTLIATANQGSEATYESGFVIDKFPISRPNLTFSTLTVSNMSPEDSSIYLCSVAVRTYGYTFGSGTRLTVV.

This clonotype was counted at least ten times. J is TRBJ2-1 and V is TRBV27; 7 bases agree with TRBD1. This CDR3 has 14 residues. Per germline, CDR1 MNHEY and CDR2 SMNVEV (reference sequence). The junction had 7 bases not matched to a gene; V was cut back by 4 bases and J by 7 bases. CDR3 DNA: TGTGCCAGCAGTTACCGGGACAGCCTTAATGAGCAGTTCTTC. Its translation is CASSYRDSLNEQFF.

This clonotype was observed a few times. This chain links TRBV6-5 with TRBJ2-1; D not certain. This CDR3 has 12 residues. V was shortened by 2 bases and J by 8 bases, with 7 bases between the two germline ends. Germline V gives CDR1 MNHEY, CDR2 SVGAGI. This chain's CDR3 is CASSYRADEQFF. The CDR3 DNA is TGTGCCAGCAGTTACAGGGCCGATGAGCAGTTCTTC.

V gene TRBV7-9 combines with J gene TRBJ1-5; no clear D gene. The CDR3 is 12 amino acids. Germline V gene sequence: CDR1 SEHNR, CDR2 FQNEAQ (reference sequence). Between the trimmed V and J ends, which lost 7 bases and 7 bases, there was a span of 11 bases. CDR3 nucleotides: TGTGCCAGCACTCTTGGAGGCCAGCCCCAGCATTTT. Its translation is CASTLGGQPQHF.

This rearrangement joins TRBV5-1 to TRBJ2-1; 7 bases are shared with TRBD2. The CDR3 loop spans 15 amino acids. Germline V gives CDR1 SGHRS, CDR2 YFSETQ. With 4 bases clipped from V and 7 bases from J, the junction kept 11 bases outside the gene matches. Here the CDR3 reads CASSPRDYPANEQFF. The CDR3 region has the DNA TGCGCCAGCAGCCCCAGGGACTACCCAGCGAATGAGCAGTTCTTC. The full variable domain, rest sourced from reference TRBV5-1 and TRBJ2-1, is KAGVTQTPRYLIKTRGQQVTLSCSPISGHRSVSWYQQTPGQGLQFLFEYFSETQRNKGNFPGRFSGRQFSNSRSEMNVSTLELGDSALYLCASSPRDYPANEQFFGPGTRLTVL.

This rearrangement joins TRBV28 to TRBJ2-7, with 8 bases identical to TRBD2. Germline V gives CDR1 MDHEN, CDR2 SYDVKM. Trimming took 4 bases from V and 3 from J; bases not matched to a gene: 11. CDR3 length: 16 amino acids. CDR3 sequence (DNA): TGTGCCAGCAGTTCCGGGGTAGCGGGACCCCTCTACGAGCAGTACTTC. This gives the protein CASSSGVAGPLYEQYF.

This clonotype has ten or more counts. The chain joins TRBV10-1 to TRBJ2-1, with no clear D. V gave up 0 bases and J gave up 0 bases, with 6 bases separating them. Germline-derived CDR1 and CDR2 are WNHNN and SYGVQD (reference sequence). CDR3 size: 15 residues. The CDR3 region is CASSESESSYNEQFF. The CDR3 coding sequence is TGCGCCAGCAGTGAGTCAGAGAGCTCCTACAATGAGCAGTTCTTC.

This clonotype was detected a few times. V gene TRBV5-5 combines with J gene TRBJ1-5; D is unclear. The V and J ends lost 0 bases and 5 bases respectively, with 15 bases between them. The germline V gene encodes CDR1 SGHKS and CDR2 YYEKEE (reference sequence). The CDR3 sequence is 16 residues long. CDR3 DNA: TGTGCCAGCAGCTTGGCCGGGCAGGCTGGCGATCAGCCCCAGCATTTT. Protein sequence: CASSLAGQAGDQPQHF.

This chain links TRBV12-3 or TRBV12-4 with TRBJ1-1; D ambiguous. Trimming took 6 bases from V and 8 from J, leaving 19 bases between them. The CDR3 is 14 amino acids. CDR3: CASSPPRTPEEAFF. CDR3 DNA sequence: TGTGCCAGCAGCCCTCCGCGGACGCCCGAGGAAGCTTTCTTT.

The sample holds a few counts of this clonotype. This chain connects TRBV9 to TRBJ2-1; D remains unclear. Deletions cut 0 bases from V and 8 bases from J, with 6 bases between. CDR3 length: 12 residues. The germline gives CDR1 SGDLS, CDR2 YYNGEE. CDR3 bases: TGTGCCAGCAGCGTAGCTGCGGATGAGCAGTTCTTC. This encodes CASSVAADEQFF.

The chain uses TRBV20-1 and TRBJ2-3, with TRBD1 matching 9 bases. V shed 6 bases and J 2 bases; nucleotides not matched to a gene: 6. The CDR3 has 14 residues. CDR1 and CDR2 (germline): DFQATT, SNEGSKA (reference sequence). CDR3 region: CSASTGGFTDTQYF. In DNA, the CDR3 is TGCAGTGCCAGTACAGGGGGCTTCACAGATACGCAGTATTTT.

The chain joins TRBV14 to TRBJ2-7, with TRBD1 matching 9 bases. In germline, CDR1 is SGHDN, CDR2 FVKESK. The J segment lost 4 bases and the V segment lost 3 bases, leaving 19 bases of the junction unmatched. The CDR3 is 19 amino acids. CDR3 region: CASSQSPGQGNGNAYEQYF. The CDR3 DNA sequence: TGTGCCAGCAGCCAGTCACCGGGACAGGGTAATGGTAACGCGTACGAGCAGTACTTC.

This clonotype was observed a handful of times. This chain joins TRBV27 and TRBJ1-1, with D unclear. The CDR3 sequence is 14 residues long. Germline loops: CDR1 MNHEY, CDR2 SMNVEV (reference sequence). Trimming stripped 3 bases from V and 0 bases from J, with 8 bases between. CDR3 DNA sequence: TGTGCCAGCAGTTTCGAGGGCATGAACACTGAAGCTTTCTTT. Its protein is CASSFEGMNTEAFF.

This clonotype occurred many times. The chain uses TRBV10-1 and TRBJ2-7; D is undetermined. The CDR3 extends over 11 amino acids. CDR1 WNHNN and CDR2 SYGVQD come from the germline V gene (reference sequence). V lost 3 bases and J 3 bases, leaving 3 bases between the germline ends. CDR3 region: CASSDGYEQYF. The CDR3 bases are TGCGCCAGCAGTGATGGCTACGAGCAGTACTTC.

This clonotype was counted between two and nine times. The CDR3 DNA follows: TGTGCCATCAGTGACCGGGCGCTAACGATACGCGAGCAGTACTTC. This gives the protein CAISDRALTIREQYF. The chain carries TRBV10-3 and TRBJ2-7; no firm D call. Trimming cost V 3 bases and J 6 bases, with 18 bases left between them. Germline CDR1 reads ENHRY; CDR2 reads SYGVKD. CDR3 length equals 15 residues.

On this clonotype: A much more abundant neighbour one base away suggests this may be a read error. The rearrangement links TRBV9 to TRBJ1-2, with D possibly being TRBD1 (6 bases). The V gene's germline CDR1 is SGDLS and CDR2 YYNGEE. The CDR3 has 13 amino acids. CDR3 amino acids: CASSGGGANGDTF. CDR3 bases: TGTGCCAGCAGCGGAGGGGGGGCAAATGGCGACACCTTC. Combining the CDR3 with reference TRBV9 and TRBJ1-2 gives the whole variable domain DSGVTQTPKHLITATGQRVTLRCSPRSGDLSVYWYQQSLDQGLQFLIQYYNGEERAKGNILERFSAQQFPDLHSELNLSSLELGDSALYFCASSGGGANGDTFGSGTRLTVV.

The chain carries TRBV12-3 or TRBV12-4 and TRBJ1-1, with unresolved D. This CDR3 has 14 amino acids. The V gene lost 4 bases and the J gene lost 0 bases, with 9 bases spanning the gap. CDR3 in amino acids: CASSSGGLNTEAFF. DNA of the CDR3: TGTGCCAGCAGTTCTGGCGGTTTGAACACTGAAGCTTTCTTT.

This clonotype was observed a handful of times. The chain carries TRBV15 and TRBJ2-3, with D possibly TRBD2 on 6 matching bases. Trimming removed 3 bases at V and 6 bases at J, with 10 bases between. This CDR3 has 13 residues. Germline CDR1 is LNHNV and CDR2 is YYDKDF (reference sequence). The CDR3 DNA sequence: TGTGCCACCAGCAGCCCTGGAGGGGATACGCAGTATTTT. Protein product: CATSSPGGDTQYF.

The chain has TRBV3-1 and TRBJ2-5, with D possibly called TRBD1 or TRBD2 (5 bases each). V lost 0 bases and J 1 base, leaving 12 bases between the germline ends. The CDR3 is 16 amino acids. Per the germline V gene, CDR1 is LGHDT and CDR2 is YNNKEL (reference sequence). For the CDR3, the DNA is TGTGCCAGCAGCCAAGAGGGGTTCGGGGCCCAAGAGACCCAGTACTTC. This codes for CASSQEGFGAQETQYF.

In this sample, this clonotype turned up a few times. This chain uses TRBV29-1 with TRBJ2-1; D may be TRBD1 (6 bases). This CDR3 comprises 15 residues. V gave up 0 bases and J gave up 6 bases, with 15 bases separating them. The germline gives CDR1 SQVTM, CDR2 ANQGSEA. CDR3 in amino acids: CSVEDGTSTANEQFF. In nucleotides, the CDR3 is TGCAGCGTTGAAGATGGGACATCAACGGCCAATGAGCAGTTCTTC.

This clonotype was seen a handful of times. This rearrangement joins TRBV19 to TRBJ1-1; possible D gene TRBD1, 6 bases. The CDR3 spans 13 residues. With 8 bases removed from V and 1 base from J, the gap between germline ends came to 11 bases. Germline V gives CDR1 LNHDA, CDR2 SQIVND (reference sequence). The chain's CDR3 is CASEQGRNTEAFF. For the CDR3, the DNA is TGTGCCAGTGAACAGGGACGGAACACTGAAGCTTTCTTT. The full variable domain, with the rest looked up from reference TRBV19 and TRBJ1-1, is DGGITQSPKYLFRKEGQNVTLSCEQNLNHDAMYWYRQDPGQGLRLIYYSQIVNDFQKGDIAEGYSVSREKKESFPLTVTSAQKNPTAFYLCASEQGRNTEAFFGQGTRLTVV.

The rearrangement joins TRBV27 to TRBJ2-5; D remains ambiguous. The CDR3 totals 12 residues. Trimming stripped 6 bases from V and 2 bases from J, with 7 bases between. Germline CDR1 and CDR2: MNHEY and SMNVEV (reference sequence). The CDR3 DNA reads TGTGCCAGCAGCCGACCGCAAGAGACCCAGTACTTC. Protein sequence: CASSRPQETQYF.

For this clonotype: A much more abundant neighbour one base away suggests this may be a read error. This chain links TRBV28 with TRBJ2-1; D ambiguous. There are 11 residues in the CDR3. The germline CDR1 and CDR2 sequences are MDHEN and SYDVKM. Trimming cost V 3 bases and J 11 bases, with 8 bases left between them. The CDR3 loop reads CASSFRDKQFF. In DNA form, the CDR3 reads TGTGCCAGCAGTTTTAGGGATAAGCAGTTCTTC.

This clonotype occurred a few times. The genes are TRBV4-1 and TRBJ2-1; the match to TRBD2 covers 8 bases. This CDR3 has 18 amino acids. The junction had 12 bases not matched to a gene; V was cut back by 0 bases and J by 5 bases. CDR1 and CDR2 from the germline V gene are MGHRA and YSYEKL. The CDR3 DNA is TGCGCCAGCAGCCAAGAGAACCCAGCGGGAGTGGAGGACAATGAGCAGTTCTTC. Amino acids: CASSQENPAGVEDNEQFF.

The chain couples TRBV12-3 or TRBV12-4 to TRBJ2-1, with D hard to call. The CDR3 contains 13 residues. The V end was cut by 8 bases, the J end by 6 bases, with 14 bases between. As DNA, the CDR3 is TGTGCCAGCTCCCCTTCTCCCGGCAATGAGCAGTTCTTC. It is translated as CASSPSPGNEQFF.

This clonotype occurred many times. The gene calls are TRBV3-1 and TRBJ2-7, with TRBD2 matching over 12 bases. V lost 0 bases to trimming and J lost 6 bases; unmatched junction nucleotides: 0. CDR3 length equals 14 residues. Germline assignment: CDR1 LGHDT and CDR2 YNNKEL (reference sequence). This CDR3 reads CASSQETSGSEQYF. The CDR3 DNA follows: TGTGCCAGCAGCCAAGAGACTAGCGGGAGCGAGCAGTACTTC.

This clonotype was seen a few times. The chain has TRBV6-5 and TRBJ2-5; a possible D gene is TRBD1 (6 bases). Trimming shortened V by 8 bases and J by 5 bases, and 21 bases separated the two germline ends. The germline V gene has CDR1 MNHEY and CDR2 SVGAGI. The CDR3 is 15 amino acids. The CDR3 DNA reads as TGTGCCAGCTCTACTGGGGGCGACGACAAGGAGACCCAGTACTTC. This encodes CASSTGGDDKETQYF.

The chain couples TRBV9 to TRBJ2-1, with D perhaps TRBD1 (6 bases). Germline assignment: CDR1 SGDLS and CDR2 YYNGEE. Trimming stripped 3 bases from V and 6 bases from J, with 7 bases between. The CDR3 extends over 12 amino acids. CDR3 sequence (DNA): TGTGCCAGCAGCGCGGACAGCAATGAGCAGTTCTTC. This codes for CASSADSNEQFF.